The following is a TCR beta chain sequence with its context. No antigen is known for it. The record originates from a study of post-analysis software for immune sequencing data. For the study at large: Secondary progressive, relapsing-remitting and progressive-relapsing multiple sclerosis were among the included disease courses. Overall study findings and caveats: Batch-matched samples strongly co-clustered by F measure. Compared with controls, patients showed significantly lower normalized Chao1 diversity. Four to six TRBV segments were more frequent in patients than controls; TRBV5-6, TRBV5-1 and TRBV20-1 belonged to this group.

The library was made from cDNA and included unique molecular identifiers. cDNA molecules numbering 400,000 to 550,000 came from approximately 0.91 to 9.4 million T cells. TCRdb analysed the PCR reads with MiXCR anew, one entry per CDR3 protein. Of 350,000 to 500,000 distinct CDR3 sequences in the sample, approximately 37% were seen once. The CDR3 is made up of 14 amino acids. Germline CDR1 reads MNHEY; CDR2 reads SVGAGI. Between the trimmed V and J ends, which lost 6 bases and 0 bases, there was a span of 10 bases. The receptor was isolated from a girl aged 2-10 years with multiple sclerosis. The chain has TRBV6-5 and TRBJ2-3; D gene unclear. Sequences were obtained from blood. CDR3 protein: CASSPRYSTDTQYF. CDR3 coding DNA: TGTGCCAGCAGCCCGCGTTACAGCACAGATACGCAGTATTTT.